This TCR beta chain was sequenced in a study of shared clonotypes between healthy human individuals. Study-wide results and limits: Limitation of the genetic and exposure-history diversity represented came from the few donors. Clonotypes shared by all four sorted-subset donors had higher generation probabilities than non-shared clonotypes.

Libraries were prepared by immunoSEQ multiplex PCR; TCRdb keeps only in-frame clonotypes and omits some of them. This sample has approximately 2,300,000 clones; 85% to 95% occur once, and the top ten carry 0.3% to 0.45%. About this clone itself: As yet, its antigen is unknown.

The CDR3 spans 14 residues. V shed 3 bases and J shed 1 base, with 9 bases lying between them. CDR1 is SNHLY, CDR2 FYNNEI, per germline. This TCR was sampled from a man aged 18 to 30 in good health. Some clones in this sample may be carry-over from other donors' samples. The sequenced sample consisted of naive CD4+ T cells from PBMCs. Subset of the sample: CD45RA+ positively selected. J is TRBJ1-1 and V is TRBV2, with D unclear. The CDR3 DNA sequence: TGTGCCAGCAGTGACTGGACCAAGAACACTGAAGCTTTCTTT. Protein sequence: CASSDWTKNTEAFF.